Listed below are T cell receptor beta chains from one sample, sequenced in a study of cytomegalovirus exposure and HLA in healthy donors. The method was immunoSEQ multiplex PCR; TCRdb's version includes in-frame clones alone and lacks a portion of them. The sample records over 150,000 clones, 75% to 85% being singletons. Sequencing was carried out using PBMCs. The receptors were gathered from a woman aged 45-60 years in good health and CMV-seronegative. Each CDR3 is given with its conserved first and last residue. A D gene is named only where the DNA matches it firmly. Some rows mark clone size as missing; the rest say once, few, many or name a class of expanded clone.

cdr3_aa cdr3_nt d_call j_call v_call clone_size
CASSLWRGEKLFF TGTGCCAGCAGCTTATGGAGAGGTGAAAAACTGTTTTTT . TRBJ1-4 TRBV11-2 .
CASTGVASGNTIYF TGTGCCAGCACGGGGGTTGCTTCTGGAAACACCATATATTTT . TRBJ1-3 TRBV6-5 .
CASSHFGPGGNDTQYF . . TRBJ2-3 TRBV5-4 .
CASSLRLAGTQEQYF TGTGCCAGCAGTTTGAGACTAGCGGGAACGCAAGAGCAGTACTTC TRBD2 TRBJ2-7 TRBV28 .
CASTKAGDHEQFF TGTGCCAGCACCAAGGCGGGAGATCATGAGCAGTTCTTC TRBD2 TRBJ2-1 TRBV7-9 few
CASSLASLLAPEAFF TGTGCCAGCAGTTTGGCATCCCTCTTAGCTCCTGAAGCTTTCTTT . TRBJ1-1 TRBV28 few
CASSVSGGWNTEAFF TGTGCCAGCAGCGTATCGGGAGGGTGGAACACTGAAGCTTTCTTT . TRBJ1-1 TRBV9 .
CASSVFLPDTQYF TGTGCCAGCAGTGTATTCCTTCCAGATACGCAGTATTTT . TRBJ2-3 TRBV2 .
CASSLGGAPNYGYTF TGTGCCAGCAGCTTAGGTGGGGCGCCCAACTATGGCTACACCTTC . TRBJ1-2 TRBV7-9 .
CASSPGAGNTGELFF TGTGCCAGCAGCCCAGGGGCAGGGAACACCGGGGAGCTGTTTTTT . TRBJ2-2 TRBV7-2 .
CASSPRGGPNTEAFF TGTGCCAGCAGTCCTAGGGGGGGCCCGAACACTGAAGCTTTCTTT . TRBJ1-1 TRBV11-2 .
CASSRGGQGNYGYTF TGTGCCAGCAGTCGGGGGGGACAGGGTAACTATGGCTACACCTTC TRBD1 TRBJ1-2 TRBV6-5 .
CASSERGTGVRSSPLHF TGTGCCAGCAGTGAAAGGGGCACAGGGGTACGCTCTTCACCCCTCCACTTT TRBD1 TRBJ1-6 TRBV6-1 .
CASSSVRGLGTEAFF TGTGCCAGCAGTTCCGTGAGGGGGCTGGGCACTGAAGCTTTCTTT TRBD1 TRBJ1-1 TRBV28 .
CASSLDSRGEKLFF TGTGCCAGCAGTTTGGACAGCCGGGGTGAAAAACTGTTTTTT . TRBJ1-4 TRBV6-5 .
CASSDNQETQYF TGTGCCAGCAGTGACAACCAAGAGACCCAGTACTTC . TRBJ2-5 TRBV2 once
CAWTTGLGYTF TGTGCCTGGACGACAGGGCTCGGCTACACCTTC TRBD1 TRBJ1-2 TRBV30 .
CALKSPQGRNTEAFF TGTGCCCTTAAGTCCCCACAGGGGAGGAACACTGAAGCTTTCTTT TRBD1 TRBJ1-1 TRBV28 .
CASSQIQETQYF TGTGCCAGCAGCCAAATCCAAGAGACCCAGTACTTC . TRBJ2-5 TRBV7-7 .
CASSFASGTDTQYF TGTGCCAGCAGCTTTGCTAGCGGCACAGATACGCAGTATTTT . TRBJ2-3 TRBV7-6 .
CASSVGAGRYEQYF TGTGCCAGCAGCGTAGGGGCGGGGCGCTACGAGCAGTACTTC . TRBJ2-7 TRBV9 .
CASSMSRAGDYNEQFF TGTGCCAGCAGCATGAGCCGCGCAGGGGATTACAATGAGCAGTTCTTC . TRBJ2-1 TRBV9 .
CASSYSGTNSPLHF TGTGCCAGCAGCTACTCCGGGACAAATTCACCCCTCCACTTT . TRBJ1-6 TRBV7-3 .
CSVEETKQFF TGCAGCGTTGAAGAGACAAAGCAGTTCTTC . TRBJ2-1 TRBV29-1 .
CASSLVGQGAYEQYF TGCGCCAGCAGCTTGGTGGGACAGGGGGCCTACGAGCAGTACTTC TRBD1 TRBJ2-7 TRBV5-1 .
CASSNGPGDTQYF TGCGCCAGCAGCAACGGACCGGGGGATACGCAGTATTTT . TRBJ2-3 TRBV5-1 .
CASSPGQGNTEAFF TGTGCCAGCAGTCCGGGACAAGGGAACACTGAAGCTTTCTTT . TRBJ1-1 TRBV2 .
CASSPGGIYNEQFF TGTGCCAGCAGCCCCGGGGGAATCTACAATGAGCAGTTCTTC . TRBJ2-1 TRBV7-2 .
CATSPNGGNGYTF TGTGCCACCAGTCCCAACGGGGGGAATGGCTACACCTTC . TRBJ1-2 TRBV15 .
CASSYQVGGAYEQYF TGTGCCAGCAGTTACCAAGTAGGGGGTGCCTACGAGCAGTACTTC . TRBJ2-7 TRBV6-5 .
CASSPIWTTGAQNTEAFF TGTGCCAGCAGTCCTATATGGACCACAGGGGCGCAGAACACTGAAGCTTTCTTT TRBD1 TRBJ1-1 TRBV28 .
CASSLYRIPVFAF TGTGCCAGTAGCCTTTACAGGATACCAGTTTTCGCCTTC . TRBJ1-2 TRBV19 .
CASSRRTGGGTNYGYTF TGCGCCAGCAGCCGTAGGACAGGGGGTGGAACTAACTATGGCTACACCTTC TRBD1 TRBJ1-2 TRBV5-1 .
CASSQDISSGAAQYF TGCGCCAGCAGCCAAGATATATCTAGCGGGGCGGCCCAGTACTTC TRBD2 TRBJ2-5 TRBV4-3 .
CAISESGGGSFTDTQYF TGTGCCATCAGTGAGTCGGGGGGGGGCTCATTCACAGATACGCAGTATTTT . TRBJ2-3 TRBV10-3 .
CASSLAGAATGYVF TGTGCCAGCAGCTTGGCCGGGGCCGCCACAGGGTATGTCTTC . TRBJ2-1 TRBV5-6 once
CATSKGGETDTQYF TGTGCCACCAGCAAGGGGGGGGAGACAGATACGCAGTATTTT . TRBJ2-3 TRBV15 .
CATLGPDTQYF TGCGCCACCTTGGGGCCAGATACGCAGTATTTT . TRBJ2-3 TRBV10-2 .
CASRHLGGRAGTYEQYF TGTGCCAGCAGGCATCTCGGCGGGCGAGCAGGTACCTACGAGCAGTACTTC . TRBJ2-7 TRBV2 .
CASSYLGLATYEQYF TGTGCCAGCAGTTACCTGGGACTAGCGACCTACGAGCAGTACTTC TRBD2 TRBJ2-7 TRBV6-5 .
CAISDERTEAFF TGTGCCATCAGTGATGAGCGGACTGAAGCTTTCTTT . TRBJ1-1 TRBV10-3 once
CASTLGASGSWYEQYF TGTGCCAGCACTTTGGGGGCTAGCGGGAGTTGGTACGAGCAGTACTTC TRBD2 TRBJ2-7 TRBV2 .
CASSGQVSSYEQYF TGTGCCAGCAGCGGACAGGTTAGCTCCTACGAGCAGTACTTC TRBD1 TRBJ2-7 TRBV13 .
CASSARRLAGAPDTQYF TGTGCCAGCAGCGCCCGAAGACTAGCGGGAGCCCCAGATACGCAGTATTTT TRBD2 TRBJ2-3 TRBV7-2 .
CASSLQGSGHHEQYF TGTGCCAGCAGCTTACAGGGAAGCGGGCACCACGAGCAGTACTTC . TRBJ2-7 TRBV7-9 .
CAISDSPGTSAPISSYEQYF TGTGCCATCAGTGATTCCCCCGGGACTAGCGCTCCGATCAGCTCCTACGAGCAGTACTTC TRBD2 TRBJ2-7 TRBV10-3 .
CASSLAGMSHEQYF TGTGCCAGCTCTCTAGCGGGGATGTCCCACGAGCAGTACTTC TRBD2 TRBJ2-7 TRBV18 .
CASSRRGAGGNVNEQFF TGTGCCAGCAGCCGCCGGGGAGCGGGGGGGAATGTCAATGAGCAGTTCTTC TRBD2 TRBJ2-1 TRBV14 .
CASGLWQDNEQFF TGTGCCAGCGGCCTTTGGCAGGACAATGAGCAGTTCTTC . TRBJ2-1 TRBV14 .
CAISSENGANVLTF TGTGCCATCAGTAGCGAAAATGGGGCCAACGTCCTGACTTTC . TRBJ2-6 TRBV10-3 .
CASNSHSGETQYF TGTGCCAGCAATTCCCACAGCGGGGAGACCCAGTACTTC . TRBJ2-5 TRBV13 few
CASSVEVTSGRGGTQYF TGTGCCAGCAGTGTGGAAGTGACTAGCGGGAGAGGGGGGACCCAGTACTTC TRBD2 TRBJ2-5 TRBV2 .
CAISDPTPGLNSGANVLTF TGTGCCATCAGTGACCCCACGCCGGGACTAAACTCTGGGGCCAACGTCCTGACTTTC TRBD2 TRBJ2-6 TRBV10-3 .
CASSLAGGEIQPQHF TGTGCCAGCAGCTTAGCCGGCGGGGAAATTCAGCCCCAGCATTTT . TRBJ1-5 TRBV7-8 .
CASSPHSVSYEQYF TGTGCCAGCAGCCCCCATAGCGTCTCCTACGAGCAGTACTTC . TRBJ2-7 TRBV7-9 few
CASSQEAGPTEAFF TGTGCCAGCAGCCAAGAGGCAGGGCCCACTGAAGCTTTCTTT . TRBJ1-1 TRBV4-2 .
CASSSSTDTQYF TGTGCCAGCAGCTCTTCCACAGATACGCAGTATTTT . TRBJ2-3 TRBV5-4 .
CASSSTGISYNEQFF TGCGCCAGCAGCTCGACAGGAATCTCCTACAATGAGCAGTTCTTC . TRBJ2-1 TRBV5-1 once
CASSRGGDTEAFF TGTGCCAGCAGTAGGGGGGGGGACACTGAAGCTTTCTTT . TRBJ1-1 TRBV6-5 few
CASSLAGEVYEQYF TGTGCCAGCAGTTTAGCGGGAGAGGTCTACGAGCAGTACTTC TRBD2 TRBJ2-7 TRBV28 .